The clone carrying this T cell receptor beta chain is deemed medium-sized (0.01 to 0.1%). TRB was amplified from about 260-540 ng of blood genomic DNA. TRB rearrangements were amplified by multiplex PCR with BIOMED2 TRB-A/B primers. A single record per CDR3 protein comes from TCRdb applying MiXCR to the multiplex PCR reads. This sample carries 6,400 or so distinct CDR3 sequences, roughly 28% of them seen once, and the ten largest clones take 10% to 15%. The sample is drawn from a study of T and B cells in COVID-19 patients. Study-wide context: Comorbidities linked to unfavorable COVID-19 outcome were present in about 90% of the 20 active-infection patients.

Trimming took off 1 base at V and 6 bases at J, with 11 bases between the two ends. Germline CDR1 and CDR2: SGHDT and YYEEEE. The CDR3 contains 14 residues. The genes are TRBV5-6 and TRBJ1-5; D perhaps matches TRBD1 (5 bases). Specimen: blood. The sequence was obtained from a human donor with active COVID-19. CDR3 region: CASSLLGDTQPQHF. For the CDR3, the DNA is TGTGCCAGCAGCTTGTTAGGGGATACTCAGCCCCAGCATTTT.